The rows below give T cell receptor beta chains drawn from one sample of a study of T-cell reconstitution after alpha-beta-depleted transplantation in children. One entry per CDR3 protein results from TCRdb running MiXCR on the PCR reads. This sample yields around 300,000 distinct CDR3 sequences, of which about a quarter are seen a single time; 10% to 11% belongs to the top ten. The input for sequencing was PBMCs, mostly from graft donor cells, taken 180 days after TCRalphabeta/CD19-depleted stem cell transplant. The receptors originated from a male patient between 5 and 17 years old who had a stem cell transplant for acute lymphoblastic leukemia, so the T cells may come from the graft donor. Both conserved end residues are part of each CDR3. Each record gives: V gene, D gene, J gene, clone size, CDR3 DNA, CDR3 protein. The D gene is left open where the match is weak. Clone size is given for some rows only: seen once, a few or many times, or a class if the clone is expanded.

TRBV5-1,TRBD2,TRBJ2-3,NA,TGCGCCAGCAGCTTGTCGGGGGGGTCCACAGATACGCCGTATTTT,CASSLSGGSTDTPYF
TRBV5-1,TRBD2,TRBJ2-2,few,TGCGCCAGCAGCTCGGGACTAGCGGTAAACACCGGGGAGCTGTTTTTT,CASSSGLAVNTGELFF
TRBV5-4,TRBD2,TRBJ2-1,NA,TGTGCCAGCAGCTTAGGCGGGAGGTACAATGAGCAGTTCTTC,CASSLGGRYNEQFF
TRBV20-1,NA,TRBJ1-2,NA,TGCAGTGCTGCCAGGGACTATGGCTACACCTTC,CSAARDYGYTF
TRBV5-1,TRBD1,TRBJ1-3,NA,TGCGCCAGCAGCCTCCTGACAGGGTTAAACACCATATATTTT,CASSLLTGLNTIYF
TRBV15,NA,TRBJ2-7,few,TGTGCCACCAGCAGCATATCGGGGCAGTACTTC,CATSSISGQYF
TRBV7-2,NA,TRBJ1-1,NA,TGTGCCAGCAGCTTAGAGGGGCTACGTGAAGCTTTCTTT,CASSLEGLREAFF
TRBV20-1,TRBD1,TRBJ2-1,NA,TGCAGTGCTAGAGCCGCAGGGGGCTCCTACAATGAGCAGTTCTTC,CSARAAGGSYNEQFF
TRBV5-4,NA,TRBJ2-3,few,TGTGCCAGCAGCTTTCAGTCCTCAGATACGCAGTATTTT,CASSFQSSDTQYF
TRBV5-4,TRBD2,TRBJ2-1,few,TGTGCCAGCAGCGGGACTAGCGGTAGCTCCTACAATGAGCAGTTCTTC,CASSGTSGSSYNEQFF
TRBV27,TRBD2,TRBJ2-1,NA,TGTGCCAGCAGTTTCCCCGATCTAGCGGGTGAGCAGTTCTTC,CASSFPDLAGEQFF
TRBV5-1,TRBD1,TRBJ1-1,NA,TGCGCCAGCAGCCCCCGGGACAGAGAGAACACTGAAGCTTTCTTT,CASSPRDRENTEAFF
TRBV7-3,NA,TRBJ2-1,many,TGTGCCAGCAGCTTAGGACTTAGCTCCTACAATGAGCAGTTCTTC,CASSLGLSSYNEQFF
TRBV5-1,NA,TRBJ2-7,few,TGCGCCAGCAGCTTGGATCCAGGGCCCTACGAGCAGTACTTC,CASSLDPGPYEQYF